This TCR beta chain was captured in a study of blood T cell repertoires in COVID-19. Enrolled through a virtual design, the participants were between roughly 18 and 90 years of age and came from approximately 25 US areas. Cohorts were based on clinical histories the participants reported. Profiling relied on immunoSEQ multiplex PCR, and the TCRdb table lists in-frame clones only, not all of them. The sample has under 450,000 clones; approximately 84% are singletons. V was cut by 1 base and J by 3 bases, with 13 bases left in between. CDR3 length: 16 amino acids. Germline V gene lookup returns CDR1 MNHEY and CDR2 SMNVEV (reference sequence).

The TCR comes from a woman aged 25 to 39 who had recovered from COVID-19. Sequenced: PBMCs or T cells enriched from blood (not recorded which). The rearrangement uses TRBV27 and TRBJ1-5, with a tentative D call TRBD1 (6 bases). The chain's CDR3 is CASSLLGQGINQPQHF. DNA for the CDR3: TGTGCCAGCAGTTTATTGGGCCAGGGGATCAATCAGCCCCAGCATTTT.